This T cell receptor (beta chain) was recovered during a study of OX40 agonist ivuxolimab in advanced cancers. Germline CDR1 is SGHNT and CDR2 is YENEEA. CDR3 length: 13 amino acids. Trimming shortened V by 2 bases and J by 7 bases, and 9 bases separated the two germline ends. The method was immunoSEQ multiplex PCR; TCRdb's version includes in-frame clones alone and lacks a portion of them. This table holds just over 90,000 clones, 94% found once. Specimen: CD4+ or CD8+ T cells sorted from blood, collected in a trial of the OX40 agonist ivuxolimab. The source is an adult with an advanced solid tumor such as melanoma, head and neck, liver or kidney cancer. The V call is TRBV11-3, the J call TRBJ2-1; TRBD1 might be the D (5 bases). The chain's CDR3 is CASSLRGLNEQFF. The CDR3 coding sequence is TGTGCCAGCAGCTTAAGGGGATTGAATGAGCAGTTCTTC. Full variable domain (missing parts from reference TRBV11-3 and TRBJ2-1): EAGVVQSPRYKIIEKKQPVAFWCNPISGHNTLYWYLQNLGQGPELLIRYENEEAVDDSQLPKDRFSAERLKGVDSTLKIQPAELGDSAVYLCASSLRGLNEQFFGPGTRLTVL.